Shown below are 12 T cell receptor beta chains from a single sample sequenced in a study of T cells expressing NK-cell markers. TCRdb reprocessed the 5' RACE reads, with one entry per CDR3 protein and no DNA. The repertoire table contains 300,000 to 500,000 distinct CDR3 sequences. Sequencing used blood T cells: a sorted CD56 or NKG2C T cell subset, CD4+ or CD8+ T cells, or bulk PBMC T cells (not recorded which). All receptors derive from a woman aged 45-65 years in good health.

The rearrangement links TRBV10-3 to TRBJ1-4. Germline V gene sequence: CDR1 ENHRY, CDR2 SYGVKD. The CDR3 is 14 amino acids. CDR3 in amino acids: CAISEQATNEKLFF.

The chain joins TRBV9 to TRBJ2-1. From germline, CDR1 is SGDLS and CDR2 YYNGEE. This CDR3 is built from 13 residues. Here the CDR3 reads CASSVATTTEQFF.

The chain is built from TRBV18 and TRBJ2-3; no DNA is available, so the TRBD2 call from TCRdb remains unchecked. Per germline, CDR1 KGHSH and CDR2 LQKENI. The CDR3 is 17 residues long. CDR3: CASSPRLAGAFADTQYF.

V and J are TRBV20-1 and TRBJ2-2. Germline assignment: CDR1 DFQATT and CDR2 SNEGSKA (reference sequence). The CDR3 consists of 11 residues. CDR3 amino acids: CSASRTGELFF.

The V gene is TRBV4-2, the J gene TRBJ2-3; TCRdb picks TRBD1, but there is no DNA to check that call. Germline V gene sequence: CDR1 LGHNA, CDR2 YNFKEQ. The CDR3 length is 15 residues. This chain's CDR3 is CASSPPGQQQNTQYF.

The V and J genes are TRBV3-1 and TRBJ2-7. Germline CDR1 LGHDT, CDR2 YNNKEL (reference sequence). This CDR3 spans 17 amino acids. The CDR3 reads CASSQLAERELTYEQYF.

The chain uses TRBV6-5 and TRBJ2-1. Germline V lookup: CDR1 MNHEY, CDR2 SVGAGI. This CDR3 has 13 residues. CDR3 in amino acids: CASSIPEVHEQFF.

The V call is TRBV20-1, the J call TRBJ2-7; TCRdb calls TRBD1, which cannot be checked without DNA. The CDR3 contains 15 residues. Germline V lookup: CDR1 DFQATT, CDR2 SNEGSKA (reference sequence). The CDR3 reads CSARGSNGISYEQYF.

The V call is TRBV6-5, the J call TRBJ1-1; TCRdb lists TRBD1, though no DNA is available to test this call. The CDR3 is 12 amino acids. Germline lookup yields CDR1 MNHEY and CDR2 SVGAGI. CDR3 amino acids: CASSTGGHGAFF.

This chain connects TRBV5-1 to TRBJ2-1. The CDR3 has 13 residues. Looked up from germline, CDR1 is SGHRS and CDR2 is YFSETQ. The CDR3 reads CASSLGWVYEQFF. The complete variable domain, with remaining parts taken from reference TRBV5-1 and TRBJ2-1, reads KAGVTQTPRYLIKTRGQQVTLSCSPISGHRSVSWYQQTPGQGLQFLFEYFSETQRNKGNFPGRFSGRQFSNSRSEMNVSTLELGDSALYLCASSLGWVYEQFFGPGTRLTVL.

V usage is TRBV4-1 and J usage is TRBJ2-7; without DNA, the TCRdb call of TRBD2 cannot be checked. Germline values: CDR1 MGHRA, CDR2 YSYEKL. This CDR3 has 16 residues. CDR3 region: CASSQEGGRGSVEQYF.

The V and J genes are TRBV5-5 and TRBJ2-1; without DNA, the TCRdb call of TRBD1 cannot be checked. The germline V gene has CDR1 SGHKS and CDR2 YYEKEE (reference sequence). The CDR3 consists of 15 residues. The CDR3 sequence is CASSLTGHSYNEQFF.